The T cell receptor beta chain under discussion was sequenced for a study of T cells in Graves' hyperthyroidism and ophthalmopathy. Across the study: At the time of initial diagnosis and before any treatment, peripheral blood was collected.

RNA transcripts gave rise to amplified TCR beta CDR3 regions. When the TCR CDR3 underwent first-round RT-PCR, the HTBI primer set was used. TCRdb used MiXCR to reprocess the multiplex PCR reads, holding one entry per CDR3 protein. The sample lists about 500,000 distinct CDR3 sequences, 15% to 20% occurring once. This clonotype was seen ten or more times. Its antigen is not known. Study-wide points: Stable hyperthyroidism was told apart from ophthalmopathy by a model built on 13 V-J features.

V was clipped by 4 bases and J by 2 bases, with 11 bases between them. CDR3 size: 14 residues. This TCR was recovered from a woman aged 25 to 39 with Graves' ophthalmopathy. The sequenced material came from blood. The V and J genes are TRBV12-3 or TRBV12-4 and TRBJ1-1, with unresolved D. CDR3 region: CASSSGMGNTEAFF. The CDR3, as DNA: TGTGCCAGCAGTTCGGGAATGGGAAACACTGAAGCTTTCTTT.